The 14 T cell receptor beta chains in this list originate from one sample, sequenced in a study of blood T cell repertoires in COVID-19. Repertoires were generated with immunoSEQ multiplex PCR, while TCRdb's copy carries only in-frame clones and drops some. The table shows some 76,000 clones, with about 85% occurring only once. The source material was peripheral blood. Every receptor here comes from a man aged 45-65 years with COVID-19, enrolled during active disease.

The V and J genes are TRBV2 and TRBJ2-2; 7 nucleotides match TRBD2. J gave up 1 base and V 2 bases, and 4 bases lay outside the gene matches. The germline V gene encodes CDR1 SNHLY and CDR2 FYNNEI. This CDR3 is 16 amino acids long. The CDR3 loop reads CASSEPGGLNTGELFF. CDR3 nucleotides: TGTGCCAGCAGTGAACCGGGGGGATTGAACACCGGGGAGCTGTTTTTT.

J is TRBJ2-1 and V is TRBV4-3, with 7 nucleotides matching TRBD2. CDR1 is LGHNA, CDR2 YSLEER, per germline. With 0 bases clipped from V and 9 bases from J, the junction kept 11 bases outside the gene matches. This CDR3 is built from 16 residues. CDR3 protein: CASSQDGTTVSGEQFF. The CDR3 DNA follows: TGCGCCAGCAGCCAAGATGGGACTACCGTTTCCGGTGAGCAGTTCTTC.

This chain links TRBV24-1 with TRBJ2-1; D possibly corresponds to TRBD1 (6 bases). The CDR3 sequence is 17 residues long. V was shortened by 3 bases and J by 2 bases, with 16 bases between the two germline ends. The germline gives CDR1 KGHDR, CDR2 SFDVKD. Written as DNA, the CDR3 is TGTGCCACCAGTGATAGGAGGAAAGGGACAACCTACAATGAGCAGTTCTTC. Translating it yields CATSDRRKGTTYNEQFF.

The chain couples TRBV19 to TRBJ1-5; 8 nucleotides agree with TRBD1. Germline lookup yields CDR1 LNHDA and CDR2 SQIVND (reference sequence). Trimming at V came to 7 bases and at J to 2 bases, leaving 7 bases not matched to a gene. The CDR3 sequence is 15 residues long. The chain's CDR3 is CASTQQGGGNQPQHF. As DNA, the CDR3 is TGTGCCAGTACACAACAGGGGGGTGGCAATCAGCCCCAGCATTTT. The full variable domain, rest sourced from reference TRBV19 and TRBJ1-5, is DGGITQSPKYLFRKEGQNVTLSCEQNLNHDAMYWYRQDPGQGLRLIYYSQIVNDFQKGDIAEGYSVSREKKESFPLTVTSAQKNPTAFYLCASTQQGGGNQPQHFGDGTRLSIL.

This clone was seen only once. The CDR3 nucleotides read TGTGCCAGCAGCGCCACTCAGACTAGCGGGACGAGAAGGGAGCAGTTCTTC. Translating gives CASSATQTSGTRREQFF. The chain joins TRBV9 to TRBJ2-1; 11 bases fit TRBD2. This CDR3 is 17 amino acids long. V lost 3 bases and J lost 10; bases outside the gene matches: 15. The germline V gene has CDR1 SGDLS and CDR2 YYNGEE.

This clone was recorded once. CDR3 in amino acids: CASSRSRGQANTGELFF. CDR3 nucleotide sequence: TGCGCCAGCAGCCGGTCGCGGGGGCAGGCGAACACCGGGGAGCTGTTTTTT. The V gene is TRBV4-1, the J gene TRBJ2-2; possible D gene TRBD2, 7 bases. With 4 bases removed from V and 0 bases from J, the gap between germline ends came to 15 bases. The CDR3 loop spans 17 amino acids. The germline CDR1 and CDR2 sequences are MGHRA and YSYEKL.

This chain links TRBV28 with TRBJ2-3; the D gene is possibly TRBD1 (5 bases). The germline gives CDR1 MDHEN, CDR2 SYDVKM. Deletions cut 7 bases from V and 8 bases from J, with 16 bases between. The CDR3 spans 13 residues. The CDR3 spells CASTSTGRGTQYF. The DNA for the CDR3 is TGTGCCAGCACCTCTACCGGTAGGGGTACGCAGTATTTT.

The rearrangement uses TRBV6-5 and TRBJ1-2; TRBD1 matches at 9 bases. The length of the CDR3 is 14 residues. The V and J ends lost 5 bases and 8 bases, in that order; junction bases with no gene match: 9. CDR1 is MNHEY, CDR2 SVGAGI, per germline. CDR3: CASSPGTGFGGYTF. The CDR3 DNA reads as TGTGCCAGCAGTCCCGGGACAGGGTTTGGCGGCTACACCTTC.

The V and J genes are TRBV6-5 and TRBJ2-1; D is perhaps TRBD1 (5 bases). Trimming took 6 bases from V and 2 from J, leaving 5 bases between them. CDR1 is MNHEY, CDR2 SVGAGI, per germline. The CDR3 has 12 amino acids. CDR3 in amino acids: CASRTAYNEQFF. In DNA, the CDR3 is TGTGCCAGCAGGACAGCCTACAATGAGCAGTTCTTC.

The rearrangement links TRBV6-2 or TRBV6-3 to TRBJ2-4, with D maybe TRBD2 (6 bases). Trimming removed 6 bases at V and 2 bases at J, with 23 bases between. Looked up from germline, CDR1 is MNHEY and CDR2 is SVGEGT. This CDR3 spans 18 amino acids. The CDR3 loop reads CASRPPHRGATTKNIQYF. DNA for the CDR3: TGTGCCAGCAGACCTCCTCATCGCGGGGCAACAACCAAAAACATTCAGTACTTC.

This chain uses TRBV11-2 with TRBJ2-7; the D gene is possibly TRBD2 (5 bases). In germline, CDR1 is SGHAT, CDR2 FQNNGV. V was clipped by 1 base and J by 2 bases, with 12 bases between them. The CDR3 length is 15 residues. The CDR3: CASSLASDFTYEQYF. The CDR3 DNA follows: TGTGCCAGCAGCTTAGCGTCGGACTTTACCTACGAGCAGTACTTC.

This chain uses TRBV3-1 (or the pseudogene TRBV3-2) with TRBJ2-1; TRBD2 might be the D (6 bases). There are 13 residues in the CDR3. Germline V gene lookup returns CDR1 LGHDT and CDR2 YNNKEL (reference sequence). The germline V and J ends were trimmed by 7 bases and 6 bases, with 13 bases remaining between them. CDR3 nucleotides: TGTGCCAGCATGCCTAGCGTCGGCAATGAGCAGTTCTTC. The encoded protein is CASMPSVGNEQFF.

The V gene is TRBV10-1, the J gene TRBJ2-3; 9 bases line up with TRBD2. Germline CDR1 WNHNN, CDR2 SYGVQD (reference sequence). V was pared by 0 bases and J by 1 base, with 5 bases of the junction left unmatched. CDR3 length equals 17 residues. Here the CDR3 DNA reads TGCGCCAGCAGTGAGTCGAAGGGACTAGCTCGCACAGATACGCAGTATTTT. This encodes CASSESKGLARTDTQYF.

The chain has TRBV5-4 and TRBJ1-4, with 9 bases aligning to TRBD1. The CDR3 is 13 amino acids. With V trimmed by 4 bases and J by 7 bases, 2 bases remained unmatched. The germline CDR1 and CDR2 sequences are SGHNT and YYREEE (reference sequence). The CDR3, as DNA: TGTGCCAGCAGCCCGGACAGGGGTGAAAAACTGTTTTTT. Translation: CASSPDRGEKLFF.